This TCR beta chain was sequenced for a study of graft-versus-host responses after intestinal transplantation. Broader study findings: Recipient-marrow GvH clones were detected, some having first appeared in ileum or blood.

Assay: immunoSEQ multiplex PCR; the TCRdb copy retains only in-frame clones and omits some. The data contain 84,000 or so clones, around 90% of them seen just once; the ten biggest clones take up roughly 7.3%. The V end lost 1 base, the J end lost 5 bases, and 6 bases lay between the germline ends. CDR3 length: 13 amino acids. CDR1 SGHDT and CDR2 YYEEEE come from the germline V gene. Of note for this clone: The antigen is unknown.

The chain employs TRBV5-6 and TRBJ2-2, with D perhaps TRBD2 (5 bases). The source was unstimulated CD8+ T cells sorted from spleen or lymph node cells, collected before transplant. This clonotype was obtained from a human donor who was the organ donor for an intestinal transplant. The CDR3 DNA reads as TGTGCCAGCAGCTTGACGGGAACCGGGGAGCTGTTTTTT. Translation: CASSLTGTGELFF.